This T cell receptor beta chain was obtained from a study of post-analysis software for immune sequencing data. Study information: The courses of disease that were included comprised relapsing-remitting, secondary progressive and progressive-relapsing multiple sclerosis. Broader study findings: There were five or six TRBV segments more frequent in patients than controls, and TRBV5-6, TRBV5-1 and TRBV20-1 were among them. Normalized Chao1 diversity in multiple sclerosis patients fell significantly below that of controls.

A remark on this clonotype: Its antigen is not identified.

V was trimmed by 4 bases and J by 5 bases, leaving 21 bases between them. The CDR3 is 16 amino acids. In germline, CDR1 is SGHRS, CDR2 YFSETQ. cDNA libraries for TCR beta contained unique molecular identifiers. T cells numbering about 0.9 to 11 million gave rise to 500,000 to 600,000 cDNA molecules. In TCRdb, the PCR reads were re-called with MiXCR into one record per CDR3 protein. The table records fewer than 850,000 distinct CDR3 sequences, 30% of them present only once. The sequence was obtained from a girl between 10 and 17 years old with multiple sclerosis. V usage is TRBV5-1 and J usage is TRBJ1-1; D remains ambiguous. The sequenced sample was blood. CDR3 sequence: CASSRSVSGRVTEAFF. CDR3 bases: TGCGCCAGCAGCCGGTCCGTAAGTGGGAGGGTGACTGAAGCTTTCTTT.